This T cell receptor (beta chain) was identified during a study of cytomegalovirus exposure and HLA in healthy donors. Notes on the study in general: The likely origin of a cluster of highly shared sequence variants was a sequencing artifact.

This CDR3 contains 16 residues. The germline V and J ends were trimmed by 0 bases and 7 bases, with 19 bases remaining between them. Germline V CDR1 and CDR2: SGDLS, YYNGEE. Both 60 Vbeta primers and 13 Jbeta primers went into the PCR. Per the study methods: Roughly 73 million unique TCR beta chains, roughly 11 million of them shared, were counted by a later analysis. TCRdb's table, derived via immunoSEQ multiplex PCR, lists solely in-frame clones and lacks some. That table furnishes V, J and clone size, whereas the DNA furnished D and trimming. The table includes roughly 190,000 clones, over 70% detected once. Worth noting for this clone: Its antigen is not identified.

Regarding donors, all were healthy bone marrow donors. The TCR sequence derives from a man in his forties or fifties in good health and CMV-seropositive. Specimen: PBMCs. The chain links TRBV9 to TRBJ1-2; possibly TRBD1 for D (5 bases). CDR3 sequence reads: CASSVAGLGLGLGYTF. CDR3 DNA: TGTGCCAGCAGCGTAGCGGGTCTAGGGTTGGGGCTTGGCTACACCTTC.